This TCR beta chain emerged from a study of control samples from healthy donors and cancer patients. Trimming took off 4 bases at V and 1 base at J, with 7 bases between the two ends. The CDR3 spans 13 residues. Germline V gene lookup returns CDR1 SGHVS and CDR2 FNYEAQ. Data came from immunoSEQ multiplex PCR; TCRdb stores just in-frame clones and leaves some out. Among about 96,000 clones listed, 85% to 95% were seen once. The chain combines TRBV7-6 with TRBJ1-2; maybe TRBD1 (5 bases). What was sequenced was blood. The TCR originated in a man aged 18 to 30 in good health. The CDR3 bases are TGTGCCAGCAGCTATGACAGTAACTATGGCTACACCTTC. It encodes CASSYDSNYGYTF.